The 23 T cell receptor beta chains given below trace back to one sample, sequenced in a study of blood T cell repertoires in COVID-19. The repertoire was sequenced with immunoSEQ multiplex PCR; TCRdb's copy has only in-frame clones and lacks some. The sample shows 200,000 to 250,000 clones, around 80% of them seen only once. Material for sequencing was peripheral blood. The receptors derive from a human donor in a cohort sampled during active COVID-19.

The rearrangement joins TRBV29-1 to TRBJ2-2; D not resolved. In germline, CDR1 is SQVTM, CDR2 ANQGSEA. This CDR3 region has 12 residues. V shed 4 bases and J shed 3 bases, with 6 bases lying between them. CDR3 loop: CSVVLDTGELFF. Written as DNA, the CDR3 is TGCAGCGTTGTATTAGACACCGGGGAGCTGTTTTTT.

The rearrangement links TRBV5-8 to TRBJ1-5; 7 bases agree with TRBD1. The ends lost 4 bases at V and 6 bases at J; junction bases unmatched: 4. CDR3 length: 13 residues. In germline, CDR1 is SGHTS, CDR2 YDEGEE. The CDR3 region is CASSPGGSQPQHF. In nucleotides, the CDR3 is TGTGCCAGCAGCCCAGGGGGGAGTCAGCCCCAGCATTTT.

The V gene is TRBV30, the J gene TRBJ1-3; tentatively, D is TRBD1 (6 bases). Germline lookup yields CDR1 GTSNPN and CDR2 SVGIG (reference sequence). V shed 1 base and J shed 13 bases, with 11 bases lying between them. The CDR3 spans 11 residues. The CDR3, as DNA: TGTGCCTGGAGTGGGGGGACAAATATATATTTT. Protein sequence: CAWSGGTNIYF.

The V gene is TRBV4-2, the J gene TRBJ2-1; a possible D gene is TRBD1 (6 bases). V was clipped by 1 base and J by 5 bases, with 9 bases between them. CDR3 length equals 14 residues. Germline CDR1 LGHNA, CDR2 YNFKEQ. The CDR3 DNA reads TGTGCCAGCAGCCAAGGGACAGTTAACAATGAGCAGTTCTTC. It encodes CASSQGTVNNEQFF.

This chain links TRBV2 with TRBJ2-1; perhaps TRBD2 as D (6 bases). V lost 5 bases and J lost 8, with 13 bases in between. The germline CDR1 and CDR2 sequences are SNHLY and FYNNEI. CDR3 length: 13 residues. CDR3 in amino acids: CASSQGGIDEQFF. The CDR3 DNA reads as TGTGCCAGCAGTCAGGGAGGAATCGATGAGCAGTTCTTC.

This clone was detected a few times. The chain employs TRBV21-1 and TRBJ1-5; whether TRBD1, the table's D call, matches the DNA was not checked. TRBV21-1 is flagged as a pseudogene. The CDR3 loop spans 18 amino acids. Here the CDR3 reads CASSKNLTGDISNQPQHF. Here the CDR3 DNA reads TGTGCCAGCAGCAAAAACCTGACAGGGGATATTAGCAATCAGCCCCAGCATTTT.

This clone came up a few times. The chain's CDR3 is CASSLDIRAETQYF. CDR3 nucleotide sequence: TGTGCCAGCAGCTTAGATATTCGCGCGGAGACCCAGTACTTC. The chain combines TRBV7-2 with TRBJ2-5; no reliable D call. CDR1 is SGHTA, CDR2 FQGNSA, per germline. The CDR3 loop spans 14 amino acids. V was clipped by 1 base and J by 5 bases, with 11 bases between them.

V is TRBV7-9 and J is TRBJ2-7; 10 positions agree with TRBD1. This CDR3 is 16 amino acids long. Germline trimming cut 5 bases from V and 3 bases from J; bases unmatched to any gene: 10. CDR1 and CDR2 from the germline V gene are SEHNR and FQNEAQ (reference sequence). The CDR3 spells CASSPRQGAPLYEQYF. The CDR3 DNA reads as TGTGCCAGCAGCCCCCGACAGGGGGCTCCCCTCTACGAGCAGTACTTC.

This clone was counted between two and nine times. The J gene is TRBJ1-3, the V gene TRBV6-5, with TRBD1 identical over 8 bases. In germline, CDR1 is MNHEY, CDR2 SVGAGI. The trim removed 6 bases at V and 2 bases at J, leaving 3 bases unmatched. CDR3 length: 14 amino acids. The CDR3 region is CASRRTGPGNTIYF. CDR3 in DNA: TGTGCCAGCAGAAGGACAGGGCCTGGAAACACCATATATTTT.

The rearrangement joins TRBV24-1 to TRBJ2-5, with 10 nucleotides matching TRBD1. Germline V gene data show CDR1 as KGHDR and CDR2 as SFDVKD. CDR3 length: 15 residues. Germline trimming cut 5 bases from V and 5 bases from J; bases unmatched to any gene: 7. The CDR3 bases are TGTGCCACCAGTGTTACGACAGGGGGCCTGGAGACCCAGTACTTC. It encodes CATSVTTGGLETQYF.

CDR3 nucleotides: TGTGCCAGCAGCAAATTGCGTGGGGGGACAGGACTCTACGAGCAGTACTTC. It yields the protein CASSKLRGGTGLYEQYF. J is TRBJ2-7 and V is TRBV21-1; TRBD1 is the table's D call and was not checked against the DNA. TRBV21-1 is a pseudogene segment. The CDR3 totals 17 residues.

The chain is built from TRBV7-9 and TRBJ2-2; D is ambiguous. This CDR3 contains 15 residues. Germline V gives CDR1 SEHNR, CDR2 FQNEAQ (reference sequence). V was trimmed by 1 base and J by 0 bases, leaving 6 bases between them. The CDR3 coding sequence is TGTGCCAGCAGCTTAGTCGGTGCGAACACCGGGGAGCTGTTTTTT. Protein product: CASSLVGANTGELFF.

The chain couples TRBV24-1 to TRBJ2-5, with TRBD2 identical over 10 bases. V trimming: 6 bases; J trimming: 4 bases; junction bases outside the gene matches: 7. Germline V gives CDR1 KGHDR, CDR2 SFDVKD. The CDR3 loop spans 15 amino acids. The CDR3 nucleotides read TGTGCCACCAGTCGGGTAGCGGGGGGCTCAGAGACCCAGTACTTC. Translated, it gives CATSRVAGGSETQYF.

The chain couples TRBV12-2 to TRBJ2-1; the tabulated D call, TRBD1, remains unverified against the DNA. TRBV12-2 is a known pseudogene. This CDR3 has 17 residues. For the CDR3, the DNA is TGTGCAAGTCGCTTAGAAACCGGGACAGGGTACCTCAATGAGCAGTTCTTC. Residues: CASRLETGTGYLNEQFF.

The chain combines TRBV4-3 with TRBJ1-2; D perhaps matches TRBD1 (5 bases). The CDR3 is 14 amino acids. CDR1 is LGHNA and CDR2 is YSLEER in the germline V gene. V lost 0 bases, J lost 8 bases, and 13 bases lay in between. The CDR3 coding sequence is TGCGCCAGCAGCCAAGATTCGCGGGGGGAAGGCTACACCTTC. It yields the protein CASSQDSRGEGYTF.

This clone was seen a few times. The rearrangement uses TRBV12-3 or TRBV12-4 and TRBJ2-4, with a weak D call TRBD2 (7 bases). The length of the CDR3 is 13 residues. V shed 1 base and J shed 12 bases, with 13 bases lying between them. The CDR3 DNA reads TGTGCCAGCAGTTTAGAGGGGGGGACCACTCAGTACTTC. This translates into CASSLEGGTTQYF.

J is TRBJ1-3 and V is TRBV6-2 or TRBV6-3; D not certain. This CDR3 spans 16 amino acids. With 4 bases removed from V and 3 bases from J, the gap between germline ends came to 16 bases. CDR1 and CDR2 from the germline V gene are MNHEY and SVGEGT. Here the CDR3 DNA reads TGTGCCAGCAGTTTTATGGCACCTTCGATTGGAAACACCATATATTTT. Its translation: CASSFMAPSIGNTIYF.

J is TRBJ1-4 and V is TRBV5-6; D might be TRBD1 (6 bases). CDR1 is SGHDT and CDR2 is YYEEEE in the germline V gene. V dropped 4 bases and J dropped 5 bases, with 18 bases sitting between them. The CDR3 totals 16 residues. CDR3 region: CASSRDAGATNEKLFF. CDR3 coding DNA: TGTGCCAGCAGCCGCGACGCAGGGGCTACAAATGAAAAACTGTTTTTT.

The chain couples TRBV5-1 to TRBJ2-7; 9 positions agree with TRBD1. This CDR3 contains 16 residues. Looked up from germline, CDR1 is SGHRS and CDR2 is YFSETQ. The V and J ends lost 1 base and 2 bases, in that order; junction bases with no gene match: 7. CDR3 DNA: TGCGCCAGCAGCTTGAGGACAGGGGAGGAAACCTACGAGCAGTACTTC. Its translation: CASSLRTGEETYEQYF.

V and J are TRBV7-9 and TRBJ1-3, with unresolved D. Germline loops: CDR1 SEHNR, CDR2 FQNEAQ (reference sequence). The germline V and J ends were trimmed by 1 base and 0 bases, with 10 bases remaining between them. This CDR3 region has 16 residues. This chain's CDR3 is CASSLVDTYSGNTIYF. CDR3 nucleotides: TGTGCCAGCAGCTTAGTTGACACCTACTCTGGAAACACCATATATTTT. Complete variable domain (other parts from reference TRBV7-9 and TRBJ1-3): DTGVSQNPRHKITKRGQNVTFRCDPISEHNRLYWYRQTLGQGPEFLTYFQNEAQLEKSRLLSDRFSAERPKGSFSTLEIQRTEQGDSAMYLCASSLVDTYSGNTIYFGEGSWLTVV.

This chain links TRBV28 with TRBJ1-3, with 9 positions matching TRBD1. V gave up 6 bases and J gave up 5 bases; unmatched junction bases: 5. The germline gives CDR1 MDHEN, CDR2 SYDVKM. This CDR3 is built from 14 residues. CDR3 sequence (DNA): TGTGCCAGCAGACCACAGGGGGCAAGAAACACCATATATTTT. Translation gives CASRPQGARNTIYF.

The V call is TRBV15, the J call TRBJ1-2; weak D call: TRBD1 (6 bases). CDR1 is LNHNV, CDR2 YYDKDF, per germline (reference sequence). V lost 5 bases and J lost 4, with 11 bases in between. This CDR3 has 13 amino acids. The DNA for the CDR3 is TGTGCCACCAGCGACCGGACAGTCTATGGCTACACCTTC. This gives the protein CATSDRTVYGYTF.

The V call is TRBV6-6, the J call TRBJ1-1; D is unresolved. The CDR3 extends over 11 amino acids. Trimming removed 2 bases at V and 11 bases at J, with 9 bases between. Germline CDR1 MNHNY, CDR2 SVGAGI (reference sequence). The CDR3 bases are TGTGCCAGCAGTTACGAGGGAACGGCTTTCTTT. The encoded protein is CASSYEGTAFF.